This TCR beta chain was identified in a study of T cell responses to AZD1222 COVID-19 vaccine. Assay: immunoSEQ multiplex PCR; the TCRdb copy retains only in-frame clones and omits some. The sample lists 80,000 or so clones, 87% occurring once. This clone occurred once. The CDR3 runs to 15 residues. In germline, CDR1 is SNHLY, CDR2 FYNNEI. The germline V and J ends were trimmed by 6 bases and 2 bases, with 15 bases remaining between them. This sample comprised peripheral blood, obtained on day 0 of AZD1222 vaccination. The V gene is TRBV2, the J gene TRBJ2-3; possibly TRBD1 for D (6 bases). The source of this sequence is an adult in good health. In nucleotides, the CDR3 is TGTGCCAGCAGGCAACAGGGCACTTCCACAGATACGCAGTATTTT. Amino acid sequence: CASRQQGTSTDTQYF.